This passage covers 10 T cell receptor beta chains from one sample sequenced in a study of blood T cells in healthy people across ages. Through a sample-barcoded 5' primer and a J-beta primer mix, a second PCR was run for about 6 to 11 cycles. TCRdb independently ran MiXCR on the 5' RACE reads; one entry per CDR3 protein. This table has around 320,000 distinct CDR3 sequences, roughly a quarter appearing once. The specimen was blood. The receptors stem from a woman in her 70s in good health.

V is TRBV20-1 and J is TRBJ2-3; D unclear. V lost 5 bases and J lost 1, with 16 bases in between. CDR1 and CDR2 (germline): DFQATT, SNEGSKA (reference sequence). The CDR3 extends over 15 amino acids. The CDR3 spells CSAGDYQQRTDTQYF. The CDR3 nucleotides read TGCAGTGCTGGGGATTACCAGCAGCGCACAGATACGCAGTATTTT.

The rearrangement joins TRBV7-9 to TRBJ2-5; the D gene is possibly TRBD2 (5 bases). In germline, CDR1 is SEHNR, CDR2 FQNEAQ (reference sequence). V was trimmed by 1 base and J by 2 bases, leaving 11 bases between them. This CDR3 comprises 15 residues. CDR3 sequence reads: CASSLDSGRQETQYF. The CDR3 DNA sequence: TGTGCCAGCAGCTTAGACTCGGGGAGACAAGAGACCCAGTACTTC.

This clonotype was observed a few times. This chain connects TRBV7-2 to TRBJ1-4; possible D gene TRBD1, 6 bases. V lost 5 bases and J 7 bases, leaving 17 bases between the germline ends. CDR1 SGHTA and CDR2 FQGNSA come from the germline V gene. The CDR3 loop spans 15 amino acids. The CDR3 coding sequence is TGTGCCAGCAGCCCCGAGGGGGGGCGAGGTGAAAAACTGTTTTTT. Translating it yields CASSPEGGRGEKLFF.

This clonotype was counted between two and nine times. V gene TRBV10-3 combines with J gene TRBJ1-4; TRBD1 matches at 11 bases. V gave up 3 bases and J gave up 8 bases; unmatched junction bases: 11. CDR3 length: 17 residues. Germline CDR1 reads ENHRY; CDR2 reads SYGVKD. The CDR3 loop reads CAISESNPGQGGEKLFF. The CDR3 DNA sequence: TGTGCCATCAGTGAATCCAATCCGGGACAGGGGGGCGAAAAACTGTTTTTT.

This clonotype has at least ten counts. The chain employs TRBV20-1 and TRBJ2-1, with 8 nucleotides matching TRBD2. In germline, CDR1 is DFQATT, CDR2 SNEGSKA (reference sequence). V was clipped by 8 bases and J by 5 bases; unmatched bases: 8. The CDR3 totals 13 residues. As DNA, the CDR3 is TGCAGTTTAGCGGGAAGAGGCGACAATGAGCAGTTCTTC. This sequence encodes CSLAGRGDNEQFF.

This clonotype has just a few counts. The V and J genes are TRBV3-1 and TRBJ2-3, with TRBD2 matching over 9 bases. Germline V gene data show CDR1 as LGHDT and CDR2 as YNNKEL (reference sequence). J lost 9 bases, V lost 1 base, and 11 bases had no gene match. The CDR3 spans 16 residues. The CDR3 bases are TGTGCCAGCAGCCAAGGTTCTGCGGGAGGGCCGGGGACGCAGTATTTT. Protein sequence: CASSQGSAGGPGTQYF.

This clonotype showed up just once. The chain uses TRBV6-5 and TRBJ1-6, with no clear D. Trimming removed 1 base at V and 8 bases at J, with 6 bases between. CDR3 size: 13 residues. Germline CDR1 MNHEY, CDR2 SVGAGI. The CDR3 nucleotides are TGTGCCAGCAGTTACTTGAGCGATTCACCCCTCCACTTT. Translation gives CASSYLSDSPLHF.

The V and J genes are TRBV10-3 and TRBJ2-5; D remains unclear. The germline CDR1 and CDR2 sequences are ENHRY and SYGVKD. The ends were cut back, 3 bases at V and 1 base at J, with 6 bases in the middle. The CDR3 length is 13 residues. For the CDR3, the DNA is TGTGCCATCAGTGATCAGCGCCAAGAGACCCAGTACTTC. Protein: CAISDQRQETQYF.

The V call is TRBV18, the J call TRBJ1-5, with TRBD1 identical over 10 bases. Germline V CDR1 and CDR2: KGHSH, LQKENI. The CDR3 consists of 15 residues. V trimming: 0 bases; J trimming: 7 bases; junction bases outside the gene matches: 3. The DNA for the CDR3 is TGTGCCAGCTCACCACCGGGGGACAGGGGCCAGCCCCAGCATTTT. Protein product: CASSPPGDRGQPQHF.

The chain joins TRBV28 to TRBJ2-5, with 8 nucleotides matching TRBD1. The CDR3 spans 15 residues. Germline CDR1 and CDR2: MDHEN and SYDVKM. After removal of 5 bases from V and 2 bases from J, the junction contained 7 bases not matched to a gene. The CDR3 region has the DNA TGTGCCAGCAGTGACAGGGGAGAGGCACAAGAGACCCAGTACTTC. Its translation: CASSDRGEAQETQYF.